The source of this TCR beta chain is a study of shared clonotypes between healthy human individuals. CD45RO+ cells plus CCR7-negative CD45RA+ TemRA cells formed CD8 memory. Under the authors' procedure: ImmunoSEQ sequences covered only the junction and lacked quality scores; filtering therefore differed. Clones were read by immunoSEQ multiplex PCR, and TCRdb kept only the in-frame ones, dropping some. The V and J calls and the clone size are those of that table, but D and trimming were determined from the DNA. The repertoire holds about 100,000 clones, with almost 70% as singletons. From germline, CDR1 is WSHSY and CDR2 SAAADI. Trimming cost V 6 bases and J 2 bases; bases outside gene matches: 11. The CDR3 is 17 residues long.

Material: memory CD8+ T cells sorted from blood. This sample's subset: CD45RO+ cells pooled with CCR7-negative TemRA cells. The sequence was obtained from a man aged 30 to 39 in good health. This chain joins TRBV10-2 and TRBJ2-7; 12 bases align to TRBD2. CDR3 sequence (DNA): TGCGCCAGCAGCGAGGTGGGGCTAGCGGGAGGGACCTACGAGCAGTACTTC. Protein sequence: CASSEVGLAGGTYEQYF.